Below, 2 T cell receptor beta chains from the same sample are listed, as sequenced in a study of blood T cells in healthy people across ages. Together with a sample-barcoded 5' primer, a J-beta primer mix was included in a second PCR lasting roughly 6 to 12 cycles. TCRdb itself ran the 5' RACE reads through MiXCR, one entry per CDR3 protein. Found here are around 1,700,000 distinct CDR3 sequences, about 30% of them singletons; the top ten hold 7.7%. Sequenced: blood. The receptors come from a young woman in good health.

This clonotype was observed a few times. This chain joins TRBV20-1 and TRBJ1-2; 7 nucleotides line up with TRBD1. V gave up 3 bases and J gave up 4 bases; unmatched junction bases: 5. CDR3 length: 13 amino acids. Germline CDR1 DFQATT, CDR2 SNEGSKA (reference sequence). For the CDR3, the DNA is TGCAGTGCTAGCTCAGGGGGTAGCTATGGCTACACCTTC. Its protein is CSASSGGSYGYTF.

With regard to this clonotype: The junction departs from the called germline gene at one end, perhaps through a read error. The V and J genes are TRBV3-1 and TRBJ1-1; D perhaps matches TRBD1 (5 bases). This CDR3 contains 13 residues. Per germline, CDR1 LGHDT and CDR2 YNNKEL (reference sequence). CDR3 coding DNA: TGTGCCAGTAGCCAAACAGAAGGGGTTGAAGCTTTCTTT. It specifies CASSQTEGVEAFF.